This T cell receptor beta chain was captured in a study of cytotoxic CD8 clonotypes in ibrutinib-treated CLL. Across the whole study: Patients gave response samples after a median around twelve months of treatment, range 6 to 36.

Study-wide findings and caveats: Clonality rose at ibrutinib response and fell back toward baseline at progression. In comparison with age-matched healthy donors, baseline clonality was higher and tracked circulating CD8+ T-cell counts.

Germline values: CDR1 LNHNV, CDR2 YYDKDF (reference sequence). This CDR3 is built from 15 residues. V was shortened by 1 base and J by 8 bases, with 14 bases between the two germline ends. For this clone: The target antigen is unknown.

Sequencing was designed to attain a depth spanning 1 in 200,000 to 1 in 1 million T cells. Using immunoSEQ multiplex PCR, the repertoire was profiled, and TCRdb retains in-frame clones only, with some absent. The profile covers 14,000 or so clones, with 50% to 75% appearing a single time and around 40% taken by the ten largest. The TCR sequence derives from a human donor with chronic lymphocytic leukemia. Specimen: PBMCs, collected before ibrutinib treatment. This chain connects TRBV15 to TRBJ1-4, with a tentative D call TRBD1 (6 bases). As DNA, the CDR3 is TGTGCCACCAGCAGAGTACGACAGGTTGGGGAAAAACTGTTTTTT. Translating it yields CATSRVRQVGEKLFF.